This entry describes one TCR beta chain. No antigen is known for it. The sample belongs to a study of T cell repertoires in cytomegalovirus infection. Study as a whole: Public TCR beta signatures indicated both CMV infection and matching HLA type. The study's findings and limits: Clonotype analysis showed dominance of the ex vivo response by HLA-C-restricted CMV-specific TCR beta clonotypes. Cumulative frequency (of public TCR beta family members) identified carriers of CMV plus the relevant HLA.

TCRdb processed the reads anew with MiXCR; each CDR3 protein has one entry. The sample lists approximately 500,000 distinct CDR3 sequences, more than 25% seen once, with roughly 13% in the top ten. The sequencing sample was made of PBMCs. This clonotype was obtained from a human donor in good health (CMV status not recorded). Some clones in this sample may be carry-over from other donors' samples.

Here the CDR3 DNA reads TGTGCCAGCTCAGGCGGGCCCTTTAACTATGGCTACACCTTC. It translates to CASSGGPFNYGYTF. This chain joins TRBV6-5 and TRBJ1-2; no clear D. The germline V gene encodes CDR1 MNHEY and CDR2 SVGAGI. Trimming left V 8 bases short and J 1 base short, with 14 bases between. This CDR3 contains 14 residues.